This T cell receptor (beta chain) came from a study of cytomegalovirus exposure and HLA in healthy donors (dated by TCRdb to the late 2010s). With respect to the entire study: The 670 or so repertoires of the first cohort and the approximately 110 validation repertoires were produced on the same platform, according to a later analysis. A separate validation cohort of 100 to 150 different subjects was used in addition to the 666-subject first cohort. To predict cytomegalovirus infection status, the study brought together high-throughput TCR immunosequencing, statistical association of individual TCRs with disease status, and machine learning. The study aimed to test whether signatures of past pathogen exposure could be identified by cataloging public T cell receptors. Summary of the overall study and its limitations: The study listed approximately 160 TCR beta chains as associated with cytomegalovirus. The authors suggested that the approach could potentially be extended to other disease states and immunological phenotypes. The validation cohort had no HLA typing available for a later analysis, so co-occurrence within that cohort was assessed over all 130 or so repertoires. Of the cluster scores, about 94% were above 0 in a later analysis, which found that TCRs clustered in the first cohort also tended to co-occur in the 120 validation repertoires. The classifier was reported to diagnose cytomegalovirus status with high specificity and sensitivity in both the original cohort and the validation cohort. In vitro tests confirmed that three of the cytomegalovirus-associated TCR beta chains recognize cytomegalovirus antigens. While some public TCRs were present in many individuals, most TCR sequences turned up only very rarely across donors.

As for this clone: This receptor's antigen is unknown. No much larger clone exists at a distance of one base, and base qualities are not known.

The library was generated by the immunoSEQ multiplex PCR assay. As for how the authors treated the data: A statistical classification framework was developed to diagnose cytomegalovirus status using the catalog of TCR beta chain sequences. Drawn from immuneACCESS, this table holds only the in-frame rearrangements with V and J called that TCRdb kept. Clones are partly lost; checked studies trace under half to an unresolved V gene and leave the rest unexplained. The V and J calls and the clone size are those of that table, but D and trimming were determined from the DNA. The sample contains fewer than 150,000 clones, 70% to 90% of them found a single time. About 7.9% of the sample is in the top ten clones. V sheds 0 bases and J sheds 1 base, leaving 7 bases between their ends. The germline V gene provides CDR1 SGDLS and CDR2 YYNGEE. The cysteine opens and the phenylalanine closes a CDR3 of 14 amino acids. Just the 42-base CDR3 DNA is kept, in frame starting at base 1.

Separate from the approximately 670-subject first cohort, the validation cohort of roughly 120 subjects was the group to which the donors belonged. The sequencing sample was made of PBMCs. The chain was built from TRBV9 and TRBJ1-1; no D gene call is confident. This clonotype was sampled from a young woman in good health and CMV-seropositive. This receptor carries the CDR3 CASSVGRENTEAFF. The sequence in DNA is TGTGCCAGCAGCGTAGGACGGGAGAACACTGAAGCTTTCTTT.